Shown below are 25 T cell receptor beta chains from a single sample sequenced in a study of CD8+CD57+ T cells in acquired aplastic anemia. Whoever was chosen for sequencing had shown CD8+CD57+ cell expansion by flow cytometry. The template for TCR beta VDJ and CDR3 sequence profiling was genomic DNA. TCRdb redid the calling of the reads with MiXCR, one entry per CDR3 protein. The sample lists about 98,000 distinct CDR3 sequences, about 66% occurring once. The material sequenced was sorted CD4+, CD8+, or CD8+CD57+ T cells (not recorded which) from PBMCs. The receptors were sampled from a human donor with aplastic anemia.

The sample holds a few counts of this clonotype. The DNA of the CDR3 is TGTGCCAGTAGTACCACAGGGGCAGATACGCAGTATTTT. Protein sequence: CASSTTGADTQYF. The chain is built from TRBV19 and TRBJ2-3; 7 bases map to TRBD1. Trimming at V came to 4 bases and at J to 4 bases, leaving 2 bases not matched to a gene. Germline loops: CDR1 LNHDA, CDR2 SQIVND (reference sequence). The CDR3 consists of 13 residues.

This chain links TRBV7-9 with TRBJ2-7; 11 bases map to TRBD2. The CDR3 has 15 amino acids. The V and J ends lost 5 bases and 2 bases, in that order; junction bases with no gene match: 5. Germline lookup yields CDR1 SEHNR and CDR2 FQNEAQ (reference sequence). The CDR3 region is CASSDGTSGTYEQYF. In DNA form, the CDR3 reads TGTGCCAGCAGCGACGGGACTAGCGGAACCTACGAGCAGTACTTC.

V gene TRBV10-2 combines with J gene TRBJ1-1; D remains unclear. CDR3 size: 15 residues. The V end was cut by 2 bases, the J end by 3 bases, with 13 bases between. Germline-derived CDR1 and CDR2 are WSHSY and SAAADI. CDR3 protein: CASSEEGFQDTEAFF. CDR3 in DNA: TGCGCCAGCAGTGAGGAGGGATTCCAGGACACTGAAGCTTTCTTT.

This clonotype was seen only a few times. The chain combines TRBV2 with TRBJ1-6; no reliable D call. Trimming pared 5 bases from V and 4 bases from J, leaving 9 bases between. This CDR3 is built from 14 residues. The germline V gene encodes CDR1 SNHLY and CDR2 FYNNEI. The CDR3 nucleotides read TGTGCCAGCAGTACCGGGATTTATAATTCACCCCTCCACTTT. Translated, it gives CASSTGIYNSPLHF.

The chain has TRBV2 and TRBJ2-7; TRBD1 agrees at 9 bases. V gave up 7 bases and J gave up 6 bases; unmatched junction bases: 4. CDR1 and CDR2 (germline): SNHLY, FYNNEI. This CDR3 is built from 12 residues. The CDR3 loop is CASKTDRGEQYF. CDR3 bases: TGTGCCAGCAAGACGGACAGGGGCGAGCAGTACTTC.

This clonotype occurred many times. The V gene is TRBV20-1, the J gene TRBJ2-1; 8 nucleotides line up with TRBD2. Looked up from germline, CDR1 is DFQATT and CDR2 is SNEGSKA (reference sequence). V lost 6 bases to trimming and J lost 3 bases; unmatched junction nucleotides: 4. CDR3 length: 13 residues. The CDR3 sequence is CSAKTSDYNEQFF. CDR3 nucleotide sequence: TGCAGTGCGAAGACTAGCGACTACAATGAGCAGTTCTTC.

The chain has TRBV20-1 and TRBJ2-5; possibly TRBD1 for D (6 bases). Germline V gene sequence: CDR1 DFQATT, CDR2 SNEGSKA (reference sequence). V lost 5 bases to trimming and J lost 5 bases, with 12 bases between them. This CDR3 has 12 residues. The DNA of the CDR3 is TGCAGTGCTGAACAGGGCTACGAGACCCAGTACTTC. Its translation: CSAEQGYETQYF.

V and J are TRBV7-2 and TRBJ1-4; 10 bases fit TRBD1. The junction had 3 bases not matched to a gene; V was cut back by 2 bases and J by 6 bases. The CDR3 spans 15 residues. Germline V gene sequence: CDR1 SGHTA, CDR2 FQGNSA. As DNA, the CDR3 is TGTGCCAGCAGCTTATGGGGGACAGGGGATGAAAAACTGTTTTTT. The encoded protein is CASSLWGTGDEKLFF.

This clonotype was seen more than once but under ten times. This chain connects TRBV20-1 to TRBJ2-7; 11 positions agree with TRBD1. This CDR3 region has 12 residues. Trimming removed 6 bases from V and 3 bases from J; junction bases left unmatched: 1. CDR1 is DFQATT and CDR2 is SNEGSKA in the germline V gene (reference sequence). DNA for the CDR3: TGCAGTGCCGGGACAGGGGGCTACGAGCAGTACTTC. It is translated as CSAGTGGYEQYF.

This clonotype turned up a few times. CDR3 sequence reads: CASSESRNQPQHF. The CDR3 coding sequence is TGCGCCAGCAGTGAGAGCAGAAATCAGCCCCAGCATTTT. The chain combines TRBV10-1 with TRBJ1-5; no definite D call. The V end lost 2 bases, the J end lost 4 bases, and 6 bases lay between the germline ends. The CDR3 spans 13 residues. Germline V gene data show CDR1 as WNHNN and CDR2 as SYGVQD (reference sequence).

The rearrangement joins TRBV2 to TRBJ2-6; D perhaps matches TRBD1 (6 bases). V dropped 5 bases and J dropped 0 bases, with 11 bases sitting between them. This CDR3 comprises 16 residues. The germline gives CDR1 SNHLY, CDR2 FYNNEI. The CDR3 reads CASSRDTGSGANVLTF. The CDR3 region has the DNA TGTGCCAGCAGTAGGGACACCGGCTCTGGGGCCAACGTCCTGACTTTC.

The rearrangement links TRBV2 to TRBJ2-7, with a possible D match to TRBD1 (5 bases). This CDR3 has 13 amino acids. CDR1 SNHLY and CDR2 FYNNEI come from the germline V gene. Between the trimmed V and J ends, which lost 7 bases and 2 bases, there was a span of 12 bases. Written as DNA, the CDR3 is TGTGCCAGCACCCCCAGGGTAGCCTACGAGCAGTACTTC. Protein sequence: CASTPRVAYEQYF.

The chain combines TRBV20-1 with TRBJ2-1; D might be TRBD1 (6 bases). This CDR3 has 13 amino acids. In germline, CDR1 is DFQATT, CDR2 SNEGSKA (reference sequence). The V end was cut by 3 bases, the J end by 5 bases, with 11 bases between. CDR3 DNA sequence: TGCAGTGCTAGGGAAAACAGGGACAATGAGCAGTTCTTC. This codes for CSARENRDNEQFF.

This chain joins TRBV5-1 and TRBJ2-7, with 8 bases aligning to TRBD2. The germline V gene has CDR1 SGHRS and CDR2 YFSETQ. The ends lost 0 bases at V and 2 bases at J; junction bases unmatched: 1. The CDR3 is 14 amino acids. The CDR3 spells CASSLVGLAYEQYF. The CDR3 DNA reads TGCGCCAGCAGCTTGGTGGGACTAGCCTACGAGCAGTACTTC.

There are a few counts of this clonotype. The chain combines TRBV7-3 with TRBJ1-5; D unresolved. The germline V gene has CDR1 SGHTA and CDR2 FQGTGA. The length of the CDR3 is 13 residues. Trimming left V 0 bases short and J 3 bases short, with 3 bases between. CDR3 sequence reads: CASSLTVNQPQHF. CDR3 in DNA: TGTGCCAGCAGCTTAACGGTCAATCAGCCCCAGCATTTT.

J is TRBJ2-2 and V is TRBV7-9; D is unclear. The CDR3 extends over 12 amino acids. With 3 bases removed from V and 5 bases from J, the gap between germline ends came to 4 bases. CDR1 SEHNR and CDR2 FQNEAQ come from the germline V gene (reference sequence). In nucleotides, the CDR3 is TGTGCCAGCAGCTTTTTTACCGGGGAGCTGTTTTTT. This encodes CASSFFTGELFF.

The chain carries TRBV27 and TRBJ2-7, with D possibly matching TRBD1 (6 bases). The CDR3 runs to 16 residues. CDR1 is MNHEY, CDR2 SMNVEV, per germline (reference sequence). With 5 bases removed from V and 2 bases from J, the gap between germline ends came to 19 bases. CDR3: CASSPDGQIKPYEQYF. DNA of the CDR3: TGTGCCAGCAGTCCCGATGGACAGATCAAGCCCTACGAGCAGTACTTC.

This rearrangement joins TRBV13 to TRBJ1-5, with D perhaps matching TRBD1 (5 bases). With 5 bases removed from V and 0 bases from J, the gap between germline ends came to 8 bases. Germline lookup yields CDR1 PRHDT and CDR2 FYEKMQ (reference sequence). CDR3 length: 14 amino acids. The CDR3: CASSPGGSNQPQHF. The CDR3 DNA reads as TGTGCCAGCAGCCCTGGGGGTAGCAATCAGCCCCAGCATTTT.

The gene calls are TRBV11-3 and TRBJ2-5, with D possibly matching TRBD2 (7 bases). Germline-derived CDR1 and CDR2 are SGHNT and YENEEA. This CDR3 is built from 15 residues. Trimming shortened V by 5 bases and J by 4 bases, and 17 bases separated the two germline ends. CDR3 sequence reads: CASSPFGGGAETQYF. In nucleotides, the CDR3 is TGTGCCAGCAGCCCCTTTGGCGGGGGCGCAGAGACCCAGTACTTC.

This clonotype was counted ten times or more. The rearrangement links TRBV4-1 to TRBJ2-1, with D tentatively TRBD2 (6 bases). This CDR3 region has 16 residues. Trimming took 0 bases from V and 4 from J, leaving 13 bases between them. Per germline, CDR1 MGHRA and CDR2 YSYEKL. The CDR3, as DNA: TGCGCCAGCAGCCAAGATTCGTTAGCGGAGTACAATGAGCAGTTCTTC. This gives the protein CASSQDSLAEYNEQFF.

This clonotype was detected once. J is TRBJ2-1 and V is TRBV24-1; weak D call: TRBD1 (6 bases). Germline V gene sequence: CDR1 KGHDR, CDR2 SFDVKD. V was clipped by 4 bases and J by 8 bases, with 11 bases between them. This CDR3 has 13 amino acids. CDR3 residues: CATSDPQGYEQFF. In DNA form, the CDR3 reads TGTGCCACCAGTGACCCTCAGGGGTATGAGCAGTTCTTC.

The chain has TRBV6-1 and TRBJ1-3; D remains unclear. Germline CDR1 MNHNS, CDR2 SASEGT. The V and J ends lost 6 bases and 2 bases respectively, with 17 bases between them. This CDR3 spans 16 amino acids. CDR3 region: CASRMEGSGTGNTIYF. In DNA, the CDR3 is TGTGCCAGCAGGATGGAGGGATCGGGGACTGGAAACACCATATATTTT.

The gene calls are TRBV5-1 and TRBJ2-7, with 12 bases aligning to TRBD1. Germline V gene data show CDR1 as SGHRS and CDR2 as YFSETQ. V was pared by 2 bases and J by 4 bases, with 4 bases of the junction left unmatched. The CDR3 length is 15 residues. CDR3 coding DNA: TGCGCCAGCAGCTTTGGGACAGGGGGCATTTACGAGCAGTACTTC. Its translation: CASSFGTGGIYEQYF.

The chain has TRBV29-1 and TRBJ2-7, with D hard to call. The CDR3 is 15 residues long. The V and J ends lost 4 bases and 2 bases respectively, with 18 bases between them. The germline gives CDR1 SQVTM, CDR2 ANQGSEA. The CDR3 DNA follows: TGCAGCGTTGTACCCGCACGTATGCAGACCTACGAGCAGTACTTC. It specifies CSVVPARMQTYEQYF.

The chain couples TRBV6-5 to TRBJ1-4; D remains ambiguous. The germline gives CDR1 MNHEY, CDR2 SVGAGI. CDR3 length: 13 amino acids. The V gene lost 2 bases and the J gene lost 8 bases, with 9 bases spanning the gap. The CDR3 bases are TGTGCCAGCAGTTACAGCCCCGGGGAAAAACTGTTTTTT. It yields the protein CASSYSPGEKLFF.